This TCR beta chain was recovered during a study of shared clonotypes between healthy human individuals. General observations from the study: Non-shared clonotypes had lower generation probabilities than those shared by all four donors.

Per the germline V gene, CDR1 is SGHRS and CDR2 is YFSETQ. CDR3 size: 15 residues. V dropped 3 bases and J dropped 3; count of bases not matched to a gene: 6. For this clone: The antigen remains undetermined.

The naive CD8 fraction comprised CD45RO-negative cells positively selected for CCR7 and excluded terminally differentiated effector memory CD45RA+ cells. Those who donated, Caucasian adults without exception, all lived in Nashville, Tennessee. Produced via immunoSEQ multiplex PCR; TCRdb's table is partial and in-frame only. The repertoire has about 2.1 million clones, approximately 94% of them found once; the top ten carry 1.5% to 2%. The sequencing input was naive CD8+ T cells from PBMCs. This clonotype was obtained from a man between 18 and 35 years old in good health. Some clones in this sample may be carry-over from other donors' samples. The rearrangement uses TRBV5-1 and TRBJ2-7; the match to TRBD2 covers 10 bases. CDR3 nucleotide sequence: TGCGCCAGCAGCTACCGAACTAGCGGGAACTACGAGCAGTACTTC. Its protein is CASSYRTSGNYEQYF. Full variable domain (rest looked up from reference TRBV5-1 and TRBJ2-7): KAGVTQTPRYLIKTRGQQVTLSCSPISGHRSVSWYQQTPGQGLQFLFEYFSETQRNKGNFPGRFSGRQFSNSRSEMNVSTLELGDSALYLCASSYRTSGNYEQYFGPGTRLTVT.